This T cell receptor beta chain was captured in a study of a mutant IDH1 vaccine in newly diagnosed glioma. This clone came up a few times. Its cognate antigen is unknown. TCRdb's copy holds only in-frame clones and misses some; the assay was immunoSEQ multiplex PCR. The data hold fewer than 70,000 clones, with over 75% observed a single time. Trimming took off 5 bases at V and 5 bases at J, with 9 bases between the two ends. There are 12 residues in the CDR3. CDR1 is SEHNR and CDR2 is FQNEAQ in the germline V gene (reference sequence). Time point specified: week 11, during vaccination. Vaccination used 300 ug of mutant IDH1 20-mer peptide per dose, with topical imiquimod.

V usage is TRBV7-9 and J usage is TRBJ1-2, with unresolved D. The clonotype was recovered from a man between 40 and 49 years old with glioma. Sequencing was performed on PBMCs, taken from a glioma patient whose treatment included an IDH1 peptide vaccine. CDR3 sequence reads: CASSADLYGYTF. CDR3 DNA sequence: TGTGCCAGCAGCGCCGACTTATATGGCTACACCTTC.